This T cell receptor (beta chain) was captured in a study of blood T cells in healthy people across ages. General study results and limits: Greater diversity and more naive CD4+ cells were seen in long-lived donors than in aged donors.

Ten or more counts support this clonotype. Its matching antigen is unknown. V was trimmed by 6 bases and J by 1 base, leaving 15 bases between them. CDR3 size: 15 residues. Germline loops: CDR1 SNHLY, CDR2 FYNNEI. Total RNA extraction produced at least 5.5 micrograms (per sample) for the study. Alongside a J-beta primer mix, a sample-barcoded 5' primer served in a second PCR lasting roughly 6 to 11 cycles. Each CDR3 protein is one row after TCRdb ran MiXCR on the 5' RACE reads. The table has 650,000 to 800,000 distinct CDR3 sequences, approximately 48% seen once; the top ten hold around 21%. The material sequenced was blood. This TCR was sampled from a man aged 60 to 75 in good health. The chain employs TRBV2 and TRBJ1-1, with a possible D match to TRBD1 (6 bases). The CDR3 region has the DNA TGTGCCAGCAGGGGGGGGCAGGATCGGAACACTGAAGCTTTCTTT. Translating gives CASRGGQDRNTEAFF.